This entry features one T cell receptor beta chain sequence. This specimen belongs to a study of cytomegalovirus exposure and HLA in healthy donors. This CDR3 spans 14 amino acids. J was trimmed by 10 bases and V by 7 bases; bases with no gene match: 11. CDR1 SGHDT and CDR2 YYEEEE come from the germline V gene. PCR involved 60 Vbeta and 13 Jbeta primers. Some clones are missing from TCRdb's copy, which holds only in-frame ones; the method was immunoSEQ multiplex PCR. This repertoire shows approximately 97,000 clones, 79% found once; its top ten account for under 4%. The V call is TRBV5-6, the J call TRBJ1-6; 7 nucleotides match TRBD1. Sequenced: PBMCs. The receptor was derived from a male donor in good health and CMV-seropositive. CDR3 DNA sequence: TGTGCCAGCGTCAGGACAGGCGAAGGCTCACCCCTCCACTTT. It yields the protein CASVRTGEGSPLHF.